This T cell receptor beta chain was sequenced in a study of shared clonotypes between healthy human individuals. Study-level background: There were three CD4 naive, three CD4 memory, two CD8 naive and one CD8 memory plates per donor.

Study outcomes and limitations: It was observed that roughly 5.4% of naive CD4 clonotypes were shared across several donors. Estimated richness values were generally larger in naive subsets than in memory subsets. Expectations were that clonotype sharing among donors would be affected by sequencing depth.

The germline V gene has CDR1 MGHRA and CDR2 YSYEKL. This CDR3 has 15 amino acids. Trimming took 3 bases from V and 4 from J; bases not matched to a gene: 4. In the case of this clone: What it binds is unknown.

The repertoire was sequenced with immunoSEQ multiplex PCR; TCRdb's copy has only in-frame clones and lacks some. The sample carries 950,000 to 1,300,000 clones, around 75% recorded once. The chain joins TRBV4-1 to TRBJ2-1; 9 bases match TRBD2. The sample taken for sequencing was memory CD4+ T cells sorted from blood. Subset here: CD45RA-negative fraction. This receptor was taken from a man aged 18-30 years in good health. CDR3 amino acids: CASSHGLALYNEQFF. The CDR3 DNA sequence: TGCGCCAGCAGCCATGGACTAGCGTTATACAATGAGCAGTTCTTC.